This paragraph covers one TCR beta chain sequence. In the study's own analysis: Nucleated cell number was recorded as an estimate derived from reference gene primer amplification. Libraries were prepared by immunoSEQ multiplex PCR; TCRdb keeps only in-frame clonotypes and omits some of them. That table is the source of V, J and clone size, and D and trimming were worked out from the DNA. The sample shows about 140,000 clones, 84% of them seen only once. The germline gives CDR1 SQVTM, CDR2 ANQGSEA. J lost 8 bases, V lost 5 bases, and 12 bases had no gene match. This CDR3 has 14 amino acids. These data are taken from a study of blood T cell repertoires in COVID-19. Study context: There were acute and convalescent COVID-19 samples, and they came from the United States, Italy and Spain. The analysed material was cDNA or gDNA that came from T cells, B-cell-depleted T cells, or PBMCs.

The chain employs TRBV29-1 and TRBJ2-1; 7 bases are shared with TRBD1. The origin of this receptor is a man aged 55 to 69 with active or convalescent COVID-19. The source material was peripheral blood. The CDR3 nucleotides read TGCAGCGTTTCCGGGACGGGACAGACTCATGAGCAGTTCTTC. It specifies CSVSGTGQTHEQFF.